The next 14 T cell receptor beta chains were all read from a single sample in a study of T-cell reconstitution after alpha-beta-depleted transplantation in children. The TCRbeta library incorporated unique molecular identifiers. TCRdb recomputed calls from the PCR reads with MiXCR, one row per CDR3 protein. This sample carries 150,000 to 250,000 distinct CDR3 sequences, 14% to 15% of them seen once, and the ten largest clones take under 15%. Source: PBMCs from the stem cell graft donor, taken from the stem cell graft. The source of these receptors is a human donor who donated a stem cell graft to a child with acute lymphoblastic leukemia.

The chain recombines TRBV5-1 with TRBJ2-5, with 13 bases matching TRBD2. V was clipped by 4 bases and J by 3 bases; unmatched bases: 6. CDR1 and CDR2 from the germline V gene are SGHRS and YFSETQ. This CDR3 has 16 residues. The CDR3 coding sequence is TGCGCCAGCAGCCTACGGACTAGCGGGGGCAAAGAGACCCAGTACTTC. Protein sequence: CASSLRTSGGKETQYF.

This clonotype was counted only a few times. The chain combines TRBV20-1 with TRBJ1-2; 7 nucleotides line up with TRBD1. Germline CDR1 DFQATT, CDR2 SNEGSKA (reference sequence). The length of the CDR3 is 13 residues. Trimming took 1 base from V and 8 from J; bases not matched to a gene: 7. CDR3 sequence reads: CSARGEGASGYTF. CDR3 nucleotides: TGCAGTGCTAGAGGCGAGGGGGCGTCAGGCTACACCTTC.

This clonotype has at least ten counts. The gene calls are TRBV28 and TRBJ1-4, with 7 bases matching TRBD1. Losses at the gene ends were 5 bases for V and 4 bases for J; bases not matched to a gene: 4. From germline, CDR1 is MDHEN and CDR2 SYDVKM. The CDR3 sequence is 14 residues long. CDR3 residues: CASSMTGNNEKLFF. The CDR3 coding sequence is TGTGCCAGCAGTATGACAGGGAATAATGAAAAACTGTTTTTT.

This clonotype has a count of ten or more. The J gene is TRBJ2-7, the V gene TRBV11-3, with 12 bases that match TRBD2. The CDR3 has 17 amino acids. Germline lookup yields CDR1 SGHNT and CDR2 YENEEA. V lost 0 bases to trimming and J lost 5 bases; unmatched junction nucleotides: 8. Here the CDR3 reads CASSLDHLAGGPDEQYF. DNA for the CDR3: TGTGCCAGCAGCTTAGATCACCTAGCGGGAGGGCCCGACGAGCAGTACTTC.

The chain combines TRBV18 with TRBJ2-2; 7 bases match TRBD2. The CDR3 runs to 15 residues. Trimming removed 3 bases from V and 2 bases from J; junction bases left unmatched: 3. Per the germline V gene, CDR1 is KGHSH and CDR2 is LQKENI. The CDR3 DNA is TGTGCCAGCTCACCCGAGCGGGGTAACACCGGGGAGCTGTTTTTT. It encodes CASSPERGNTGELFF.

The CDR3 reads CATQRTGGTEAFF. CDR3 sequence (DNA): TGTGCCACTCAGCGGACAGGGGGAACTGAAGCTTTCTTT. The J gene is TRBJ1-1, the V gene TRBV19, with 10 bases aligning to TRBD1. Germline CDR1 reads LNHDA; CDR2 reads SQIVND (reference sequence). This CDR3 contains 13 residues. The junction had 7 bases not matched to a gene; V was cut back by 10 bases and J by 5 bases.

This clonotype was observed many times. The CDR3 DNA reads TGTGCCAGCAGCGTAGCACCAGCGGGAGAGGGGTACGAGCAGTACTTC. Protein product: CASSVAPAGEGYEQYF. The chain recombines TRBV9 with TRBJ2-7; 8 positions match TRBD2. The germline V gene encodes CDR1 SGDLS and CDR2 YYNGEE. Trimming took 0 bases from V and 4 from J; bases not matched to a gene: 9. The CDR3 loop spans 16 amino acids.

This clonotype was observed a few times. The rearrangement links TRBV5-1 to TRBJ1-6; 8 nucleotides line up with TRBD1. Germline V gives CDR1 SGHRS, CDR2 YFSETQ. J was trimmed by 7 bases and V by 4 bases; bases with no gene match: 4. The CDR3 spans 14 residues. In DNA form, the CDR3 reads TGCGCCAGCAGCATTGGACAGGGCAATTCACCCCTCCACTTT. It is translated as CASSIGQGNSPLHF.

Many counts were recorded for this clonotype. V is TRBV15 and J is TRBJ2-7, with 12 bases matching TRBD2. J was trimmed by 0 bases and V by 4 bases; bases with no gene match: 1. The CDR3 length is 15 residues. Looked up from germline, CDR1 is LNHNV and CDR2 is YYDKDF (reference sequence). The CDR3 DNA is TGTGCCACCAGCAAGGGACTAGCGGGCTCCTACGAGCAGTACTTC. Amino acid sequence: CATSKGLAGSYEQYF.

This clonotype was seen repeatedly, ten times or more. No conserved phenylalanine or tryptophan ends this CDR3, so it is likely a read error. No DNA is shown, since the ends of the CDR3 on it are uncertain; the CDR3 is the one TCRdb lists. This chain links TRBV3-1 with TRBJ2-3; whether TRBD1, the table's D call, matches the DNA was not checked. Germline V CDR1 and CDR2: LGHDT, YNNKEL (reference sequence). The CDR3 sequence runs 8 residues, both termini included. CDR3 protein: CASSQVRV.

At least ten counts were recorded for this clonotype. The chain has TRBV6-5 and TRBJ2-2; TRBD2 aligns across 7 bases. Unmatched junction bases numbered 4, after V lost 1 base and J lost 2 bases. Germline CDR1 is MNHEY and CDR2 is SVGAGI. The CDR3 is 16 amino acids. CDR3 bases: TGTGCCAGCAGTTACTGGCTAGCGGCCAACACCGGGGAGCTGTTTTTT. It yields the protein CASSYWLAANTGELFF.

This clonotype was seen ten or more times. V gene TRBV12-3 or TRBV12-4 combines with J gene TRBJ1-1; no firm D call. The length of the CDR3 is 13 residues. V lost 6 bases and J 5 bases, leaving 13 bases between the germline ends. The CDR3 coding sequence is TGTGCCAGCAGCCAACCGGGGATTACTGAAGCTTTCTTT. This gives the protein CASSQPGITEAFF.

A remark on this clonotype: Germline is not matched at one junction end, which may reflect a read error. The rearrangement uses TRBV5-1 and TRBJ2-6, with D possibly being TRBD1 (5 bases). The CDR3 totals 18 residues. Germline CDR1 is SGHRS and CDR2 is YFSETQ. In nucleotides, the CDR3 is TGCGCCAGCAGCTTGGGTCACATATCGGTTTCTGGGGCCAAGGTCCTGACTTTC. Amino acids: CASSLGHISVSGAKVLTF.

A few counts support this clonotype. The chain employs TRBV30 and TRBJ2-4; no reliable D call. V was trimmed by 1 base and J by 3 bases, leaving 10 bases between them. Per the germline V gene, CDR1 is GTSNPN and CDR2 is SVGIG (reference sequence). This CDR3 is 14 amino acids long. The CDR3 DNA reads TGTGCCTGGAGTGAAAGCGCTGGCAAAAACATTCAGTACTTC. Translating it yields CAWSESAGKNIQYF. The complete variable domain, with remaining parts taken from reference TRBV30 and TRBJ2-4, reads SQTIHQWPATLVQPVGSPLSLECTVEGTSNPNLYWYRQAAGRGLQLLFYSVGIGQISSEVPQNLSASRPQDRQFILSSKKLLLSDSGFYLCAWSESAGKNIQYFGAGTRLSVL.